This T cell receptor beta chain was identified in a study of shared clonotypes between healthy human individuals. The CDR3 runs 17 residues. The ends lost 2 bases at V and 4 bases at J; junction bases unmatched: 10. CDR1 and CDR2 (germline): MNHEY, SMNVEV (reference sequence). General study results and limits: Rarefaction exposed incomplete sorted-subset sequencing despite large depth. It was observed that roughly 5.1% of naive CD4 clonotypes were shared across a handful of donors.

Data came from immunoSEQ multiplex PCR; TCRdb stores just in-frame clones and leaves some out. The sample contains hundreds of thousands of clones, roughly 96% of which appear only once. Naive CD8 isolation took CD45RO-negative cells positively selected for CCR7 and excluded terminally differentiated effector memory CD45RA+ cells. A word on this clone: Its antigen is as yet unknown.

The receptor comes from a man under 40 in good health. The chain uses TRBV27 and TRBJ2-1; 8 nucleotides agree with TRBD2. Input material: naive CD8+ T cells sorted from blood. The CDR3 spells CASSLVLGLGLYNEQFF. CDR3 nucleotide sequence: TGTGCCAGCAGTTTAGTACTGGGACTAGGGCTGTACAATGAGCAGTTCTTC.